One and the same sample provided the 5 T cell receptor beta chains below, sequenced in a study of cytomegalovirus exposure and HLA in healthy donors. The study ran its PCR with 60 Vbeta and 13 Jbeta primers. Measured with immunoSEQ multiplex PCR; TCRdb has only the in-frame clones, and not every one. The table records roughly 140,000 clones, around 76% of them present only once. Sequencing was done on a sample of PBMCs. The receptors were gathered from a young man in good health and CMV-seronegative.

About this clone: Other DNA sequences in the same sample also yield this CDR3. CDR3: CASRTSGGYNEQFF. Written as DNA, the CDR3 is TGCGCCAGCAGGACTAGCGGGGGTTACAATGAGCAGTTCTTC. This chain links TRBV5-1 with TRBJ2-1; 12 positions match TRBD2. The junction had 1 base not matched to a gene; V was cut back by 5 bases and J by 4 bases. The CDR3 totals 14 residues. CDR1 and CDR2 from the germline V gene are SGHRS and YFSETQ.

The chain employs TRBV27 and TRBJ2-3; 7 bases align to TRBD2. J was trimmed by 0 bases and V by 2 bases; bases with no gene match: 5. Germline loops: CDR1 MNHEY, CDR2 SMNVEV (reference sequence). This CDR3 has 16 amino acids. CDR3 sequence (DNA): TGTGCCAGCAGTTTAAGACTAGCCCGTAGCACAGATACGCAGTATTTT. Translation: CASSLRLARSTDTQYF.

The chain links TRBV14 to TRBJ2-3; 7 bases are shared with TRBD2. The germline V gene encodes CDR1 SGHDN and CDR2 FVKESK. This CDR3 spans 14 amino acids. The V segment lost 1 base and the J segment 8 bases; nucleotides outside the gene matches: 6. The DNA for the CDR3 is TGTGCCAGCAGCCAAGCTCCTACGGGAGGTACGCAGTATTTT. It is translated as CASSQAPTGGTQYF.

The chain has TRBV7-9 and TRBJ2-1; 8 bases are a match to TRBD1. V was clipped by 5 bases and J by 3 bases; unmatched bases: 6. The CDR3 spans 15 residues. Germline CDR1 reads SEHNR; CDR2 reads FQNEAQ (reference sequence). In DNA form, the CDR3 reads TGTGCCAGCAGCGTACGGGGGACAGGCTACAATGAGCAGTTCTTC. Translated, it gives CASSVRGTGYNEQFF. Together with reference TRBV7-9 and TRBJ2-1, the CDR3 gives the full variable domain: DTGVSQNPRHKITKRGQNVTFRCDPISEHNRLYWYRQTLGQGPEFLTYFQNEAQLEKSRLLSDRFSAERPKGSFSTLEIQRTEQGDSAMYLCASSVRGTGYNEQFFGPGTRLTVL.

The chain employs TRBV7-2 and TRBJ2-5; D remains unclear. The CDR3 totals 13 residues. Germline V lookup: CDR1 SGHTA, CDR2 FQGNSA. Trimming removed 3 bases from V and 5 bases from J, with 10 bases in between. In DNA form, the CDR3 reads TGTGCCAGCAGCTTGAGTGTCTCGGAGACCCAGTACTTC. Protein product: CASSLSVSETQYF.